This TCR beta chain came from a study of blood T cell repertoires in COVID-19. In the study overall: Collection of acute and convalescent COVID-19 samples took place in the United States, Italy and Spain. PBMCs, B-cell-depleted T cells, or T cells provided the cDNA or gDNA that made up the material.

Under the authors' procedure: Estimation of nucleated cell counts was performed using reference gene primer amplification. Here immunoSEQ multiplex PCR was the method, and the copy in TCRdb shows in-frame clones only, minus some. V, J and clone size are taken as reported in that table, and D and trimming were inferred from the DNA itself. The sample shows 110,000 or so clones, over 65% of them seen only once. This CDR3 region has 14 residues. Between the trimmed V and J ends, which lost 1 base and 2 bases, there was a span of 11 bases. Looked up from germline, CDR1 is GTSNPN and CDR2 is SVGIG (reference sequence).

The clonotype comes from a woman in her sixties or seventies with acute or convalescent COVID-19. The chain couples TRBV30 to TRBJ1-2; TRBD1 might be the D (5 bases). The source material was peripheral blood. For the CDR3, the DNA is TGTGCCTGGAGTGAAGGTTGGGGCAACTATGGCTACACCTTC. Its protein product is CAWSEGWGNYGYTF. Variable domain in full (rest from reference TRBV30 and TRBJ1-2): SQTIHQWPATLVQPVGSPLSLECTVEGTSNPNLYWYRQAAGRGLQLLFYSVGIGQISSEVPQNLSASRPQDRQFILSSKKLLLSDSGFYLCAWSEGWGNYGYTFGSGTRLTVV.